A single sample is the source of the 19 T cell receptor beta chains below, sequenced in a study of T cell responses to AZD1222 COVID-19 vaccine (dated by TCRdb to the early 2020s). The sample's time point label, decoded: baseline before first vaccination. Libraries were built with the immunoSEQ multiplex PCR assay. TCRdb limited this immuneACCESS table to in-frame rearrangements with V and J called. A share of clones is missing; checked studies link under half to unresolved V genes, and the rest is unexplained. The sample records roughly 140,000 clones, more than 85% of which are singletons. The ten largest account for approximately 2.1% of the sample. The source material was peripheral blood, sampled on day 0 of AZD1222 vaccination. The receptors come from an adult in good health.

The chain couples TRBV3-1 (or the pseudogene TRBV3-2) to TRBJ2-7; unclear D gene. CDR3 size: 16 residues. V shed 0 bases and J shed 0 bases, with 12 bases lying between them. CDR1 and CDR2 (germline): LGHDT, YNNKEL (reference sequence). The CDR3 bases are TGTGCCAGCAGCCAAGATCGGACGCCCCGCTCCTACGAGCAGTACTTC. This codes for CASSQDRTPRSYEQYF.

The chain couples TRBV18 to TRBJ2-7, with 10 bases lining up with TRBD1. V shed 0 bases, J shed 2 bases, and the junction held 1 base outside the gene matches. CDR3 length equals 15 residues. The V gene's germline CDR1 is KGHSH and CDR2 LQKENI. CDR3 in DNA: TGTGCCAGCTCACCACCGGGGACAGGGGCCTACGAGCAGTACTTC. Encoded protein: CASSPPGTGAYEQYF.

For the CDR3, the DNA is TGTCCTCAGGGACAGGGGATAGACACTGAAGCTTTCTTT. Amino acid sequence: CPQGQGIDTEAFF. The chain links TRBV21-1 to TRBJ1-1; TRBD1, the table's D call, was not compared with the DNA. TRBV21-1 is a pseudogene segment. This CDR3 spans 13 amino acids.

V is TRBV5-1 and J is TRBJ1-6; 7 bases match TRBD1. CDR3 length equals 15 residues. From germline, CDR1 is SGHRS and CDR2 YFSETQ. V lost 4 bases to trimming and J lost 13 bases; unmatched junction nucleotides: 14. The CDR3, as DNA: TGCGCCAGCAGCGAGGGACAGATGGAGATGTCTCCCCTCCACTTT. This sequence encodes CASSEGQMEMSPLHF.

The sample holds one count of this clone. V and J are TRBV6-1 and TRBJ2-2; a possible D gene is TRBD1 (5 bases). The CDR3 consists of 16 residues. Germline V lookup: CDR1 MNHNS, CDR2 SASEGT. The V end lost 3 bases, the J end lost 6 bases, and 17 bases lay between the germline ends. DNA for the CDR3: TGTGCCAGCAGTGAGGGTCGACAGTACGCCTCCGGGGAGCTGTTTTTT. It is translated as CASSEGRQYASGELFF.

The chain joins TRBV7-9 to TRBJ1-6, with D perhaps TRBD1 (5 bases). The CDR3 loop spans 14 amino acids. Germline V CDR1 and CDR2: SEHNR, FQNEAQ (reference sequence). Trimming cost V 5 bases and J 9 bases, with 14 bases left between them. This chain's CDR3 is CASSLGTSGSPLHF. DNA of the CDR3: TGTGCCAGCAGCCTAGGGACGTCGGGTTCACCCCTCCACTTT. Together with reference TRBV7-9 and TRBJ1-6, the CDR3 gives the full variable domain: DTGVSQNPRHKITKRGQNVTFRCDPISEHNRLYWYRQTLGQGPEFLTYFQNEAQLEKSRLLSDRFSAERPKGSFSTLEIQRTEQGDSAMYLCASSLGTSGSPLHFGNGTRLTVT.

This clone was counted once. The J gene is TRBJ2-5, the V gene TRBV2, with 11 positions matching TRBD1. Unmatched junction bases numbered 13, after V lost 5 bases and J lost 5 bases. Germline CDR1 is SNHLY and CDR2 is FYNNEI. The CDR3 consists of 17 residues. This chain's CDR3 is CASSPLLGTGGGETQYF. In nucleotides, the CDR3 is TGTGCCAGCAGTCCCCTCCTCGGGACAGGGGGTGGGGAGACCCAGTACTTC.

J is TRBJ1-4 and V is TRBV6-5, with no clear D. Germline lookup yields CDR1 MNHEY and CDR2 SVGAGI. The CDR3 covers 16 residues. V was trimmed by 0 bases and J by 2 bases, leaving 10 bases between them. CDR3 residues: CASSYSYSVTNEKLFF. In DNA form, the CDR3 reads TGTGCCAGCAGTTACTCCTACTCAGTGACTAATGAAAAACTGTTTTTT.

The chain carries TRBV12-3 or TRBV12-4 and TRBJ2-1; no clear D. V lost 1 base, J lost 9 bases, and 7 bases lay in between. The CDR3 covers 12 residues. This CDR3 reads CASSLEWGEQFF. The CDR3 coding sequence is TGTGCCAGCAGTTTAGAATGGGGTGAGCAGTTCTTC.

This chain links TRBV5-4 with TRBJ1-6; the D is unclear. Trimming shortened V by 4 bases and J by 7 bases, and 12 bases separated the two germline ends. CDR1 is SGHNT, CDR2 YYREEE, per germline (reference sequence). The CDR3 sequence is 14 residues long. The CDR3 region is CASSGGVLNSPLHF. In nucleotides, the CDR3 is TGTGCCAGCAGCGGTGGGGTTTTGAATTCACCCCTCCACTTT. Looking up the rest from reference TRBV5-4 and TRBJ1-6 gives the full variable domain: ETGVTQSPTHLIKTRGQQVTLRCSSQSGHNTVSWYQQALGQGPQFIFQYYREEENGRGNFPPRFSGLQFPNYSSELNVNALELDDSALYLCASSGGVLNSPLHFGNGTRLTVT.

The genes are TRBV19 and TRBJ1-1; D might be TRBD1 (5 bases). Trimming pared 5 bases from V and 3 bases from J, leaving 16 bases between. In germline, CDR1 is LNHDA, CDR2 SQIVND (reference sequence). The CDR3 runs to 15 residues. This chain's CDR3 is CASSPGRAGHTEAFF. As DNA, the CDR3 is TGTGCCAGTAGTCCAGGGCGGGCCGGGCACACTGAAGCTTTCTTT. The full variable domain, with the rest looked up from reference TRBV19 and TRBJ1-1, is DGGITQSPKYLFRKEGQNVTLSCEQNLNHDAMYWYRQDPGQGLRLIYYSQIVNDFQKGDIAEGYSVSREKKESFPLTVTSAQKNPTAFYLCASSPGRAGHTEAFFGQGTRLTVV.

To note about this clone: This specimen includes other DNA sequences encoding the same CDR3. The rearrangement joins TRBV18 to TRBJ2-5; D not certain. Per germline, CDR1 KGHSH and CDR2 LQKENI. Trimming removed 0 bases at V and 5 bases at J, with 7 bases between. This CDR3 is built from 13 residues. The CDR3 DNA sequence: TGTGCCAGCTCACCACCCGGCGGTGAGACCCAGTACTTC. This sequence encodes CASSPPGGETQYF.

The rearrangement uses TRBV5-1 and TRBJ2-2, with 10 nucleotides matching TRBD2. This CDR3 region has 16 residues. Germline V gene sequence: CDR1 SGHRS, CDR2 YFSETQ. The V gene end was trimmed by 4 bases and the J gene end by 4 bases; junction bases not matched to a gene: 7. CDR3 protein: CASSPVLAGATGELFF. CDR3 nucleotide sequence: TGCGCCAGCAGCCCCGTTCTAGCGGGAGCCACCGGGGAGCTGTTTTTT. Combining the CDR3 with reference TRBV5-1 and TRBJ2-2 gives the whole variable domain KAGVTQTPRYLIKTRGQQVTLSCSPISGHRSVSWYQQTPGQGLQFLFEYFSETQRNKGNFPGRFSGRQFSNSRSEMNVSTLELGDSALYLCASSPVLAGATGELFFGEGSRLTVL.

The CDR3 nucleotides are TGCGCCAGCAGTCGGACAGTTAGAACCCAGGGCACCGGGGAGCTGTTTTTT. Protein: CASSRTVRTQGTGELFF. V usage is TRBV4-1 and J usage is TRBJ2-2; tentatively, D is TRBD1 (6 bases). CDR1 and CDR2 from the germline V gene are MGHRA and YSYEKL. V lost 6 bases and J 4 bases, leaving 21 bases between the germline ends. The CDR3 totals 17 residues.

The chain links TRBV2 to TRBJ2-5; D call uncertain. The germline V gene encodes CDR1 SNHLY and CDR2 FYNNEI. The CDR3 extends over 16 amino acids. V lost 2 bases and J 0 bases, leaving 13 bases between the germline ends. The chain's CDR3 is CASSENLPPYQETQYF. The CDR3 DNA reads TGTGCCAGCAGTGAAAACCTACCGCCTTACCAAGAGACCCAGTACTTC.

The V gene is TRBV6-6, the J gene TRBJ1-5; no clear D. CDR3 size: 13 residues. The germline V gene encodes CDR1 MNHNY and CDR2 SVGAGI (reference sequence). The ends were cut back, 5 bases at V and 1 base at J, with 6 bases in the middle. The CDR3 region is CASSQYSNQPQHF. The CDR3, as DNA: TGTGCCAGCAGTCAGTACAGCAATCAGCCCCAGCATTTT.

This clone has only one observation. The V gene is TRBV27, the J gene TRBJ2-7; possibly TRBD1 or TRBD2 for D (6 bases each). Trimming shortened V by 0 bases and J by 0 bases, and 12 bases separated the two germline ends. Germline V lookup: CDR1 MNHEY, CDR2 SMNVEV (reference sequence). The CDR3 runs to 16 residues. CDR3 sequence reads: CASSLSSGALSYEQYF. The CDR3 nucleotides are TGTGCCAGCAGTTTATCTTCGGGGGCCCTCTCCTACGAGCAGTACTTC.

The V call is TRBV6-6, the J call TRBJ2-2; D not certain. Trimming took 4 bases from V and 7 from J, leaving 10 bases between them. CDR1 is MNHNY, CDR2 SVGAGI, per germline (reference sequence). This CDR3 spans 13 amino acids. The CDR3 loop is CASSSDPGGELFF. CDR3 DNA: TGTGCCAGCAGTTCGGACCCCGGCGGGGAGCTGTTTTTT.

The V gene is TRBV7-3, the J gene TRBJ1-1; D is ambiguous. The CDR3 has 13 residues. V gave up 3 bases and J gave up 4 bases, with 9 bases separating them. Germline V gives CDR1 SGHTA, CDR2 FQGTGA. CDR3 bases: TGTGCCAGCAGCTTTGCCAGCAGCACTGAAGCTTTCTTT. This gives the protein CASSFASSTEAFF.